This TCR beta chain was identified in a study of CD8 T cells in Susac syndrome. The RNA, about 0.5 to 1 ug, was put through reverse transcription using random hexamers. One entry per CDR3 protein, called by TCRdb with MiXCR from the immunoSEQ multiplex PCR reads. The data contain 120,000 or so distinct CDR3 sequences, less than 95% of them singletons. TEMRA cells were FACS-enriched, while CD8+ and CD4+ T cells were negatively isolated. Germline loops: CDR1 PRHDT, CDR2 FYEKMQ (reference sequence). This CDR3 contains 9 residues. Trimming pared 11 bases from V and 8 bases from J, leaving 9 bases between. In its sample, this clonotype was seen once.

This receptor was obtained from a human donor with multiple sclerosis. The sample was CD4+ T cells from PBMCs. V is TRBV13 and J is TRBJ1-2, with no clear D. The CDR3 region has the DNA TGTGCCGGGTTGACGGGCTACACCTTC. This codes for CAGLTGYTF.